This T cell receptor beta chain was obtained from a study of fetal regulatory T cell absence and autoimmunity. The wider study: The IPEX patients lacked clinical diabetes but had exocrine pancreas autoimmunity. The study's findings and limits: In IPEX, the enrichment was taken to support antigen-driven autoimmunity before birth.

Comment on this clone: Its antigen remains unknown.

Method: immunoSEQ multiplex PCR; TCRdb's copy keeps in-frame clones and lacks some. This sample has 95,000 or so clones, with about 78% found just once. The CDR3 length is 11 residues. The germline V gene encodes CDR1 DFQATT and CDR2 SNEGSKA (reference sequence). V lost 3 bases, J lost 1 base, and 4 bases lay in between. The genes are TRBV20-1 and TRBJ2-7, with D uncertain. This sequence was found in a male donor with IPEX syndrome. Sample: pancreas tissue. The CDR3 spells CSASSSYEQYF. The DNA of the CDR3 is TGCAGTGCTAGCAGTTCCTACGAGCAGTACTTC.